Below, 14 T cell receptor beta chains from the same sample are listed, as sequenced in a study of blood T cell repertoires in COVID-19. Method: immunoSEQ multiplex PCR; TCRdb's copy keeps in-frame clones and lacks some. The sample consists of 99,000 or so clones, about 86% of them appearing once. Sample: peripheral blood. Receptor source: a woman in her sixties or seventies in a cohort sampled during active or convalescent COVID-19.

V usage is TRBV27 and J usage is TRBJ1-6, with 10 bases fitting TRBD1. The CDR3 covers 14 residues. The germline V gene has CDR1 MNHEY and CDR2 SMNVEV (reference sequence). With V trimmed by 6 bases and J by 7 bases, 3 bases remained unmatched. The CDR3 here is CASRTGQGNSPLHF. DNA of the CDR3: TGTGCCAGCAGGACGGGACAGGGGAATTCACCCCTCCACTTT.

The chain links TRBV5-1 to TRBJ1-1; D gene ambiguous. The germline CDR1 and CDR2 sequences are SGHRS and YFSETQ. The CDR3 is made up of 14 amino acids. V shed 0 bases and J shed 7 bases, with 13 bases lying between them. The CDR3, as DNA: TGCGCCAGCAGCTTGGATCCGGCTGGGAGTGAAGCTTTCTTT. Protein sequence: CASSLDPAGSEAFF. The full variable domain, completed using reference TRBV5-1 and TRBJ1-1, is KAGVTQTPRYLIKTRGQQVTLSCSPISGHRSVSWYQQTPGQGLQFLFEYFSETQRNKGNFPGRFSGRQFSNSRSEMNVSTLELGDSALYLCASSLDPAGSEAFFGQGTRLTVV.

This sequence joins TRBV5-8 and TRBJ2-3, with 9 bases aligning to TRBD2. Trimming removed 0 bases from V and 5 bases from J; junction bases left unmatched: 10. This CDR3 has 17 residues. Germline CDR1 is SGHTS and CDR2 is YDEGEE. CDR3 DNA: TGTGCCAGCAGCTTGGTCCGGGGGCGCGGGGGGGGAGATACGCAGTATTTT. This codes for CASSLVRGRGGGDTQYF.

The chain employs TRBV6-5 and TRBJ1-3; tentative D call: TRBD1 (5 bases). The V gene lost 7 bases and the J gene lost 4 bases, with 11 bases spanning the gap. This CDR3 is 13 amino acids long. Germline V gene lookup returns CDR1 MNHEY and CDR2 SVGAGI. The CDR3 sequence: CASTSPGGNTIYF. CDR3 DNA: TGTGCCAGCACGTCTCCAGGGGGAAACACCATATATTTT.

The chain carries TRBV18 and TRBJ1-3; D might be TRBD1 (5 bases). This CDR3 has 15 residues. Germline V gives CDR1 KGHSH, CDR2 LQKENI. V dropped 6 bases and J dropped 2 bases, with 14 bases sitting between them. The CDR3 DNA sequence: TGTGCCAGCTCCCCGCAGGGTAATCCTGGAAACACCATATATTTT. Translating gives CASSPQGNPGNTIYF.

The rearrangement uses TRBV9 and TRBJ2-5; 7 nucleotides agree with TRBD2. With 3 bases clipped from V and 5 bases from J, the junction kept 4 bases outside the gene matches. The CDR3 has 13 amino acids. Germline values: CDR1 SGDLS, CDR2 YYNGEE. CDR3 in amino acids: CASSGGGWETQYF. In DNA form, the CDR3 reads TGTGCCAGCAGCGGCGGGGGTTGGGAGACCCAGTACTTC.

In DNA, the CDR3 is TGTGCCAGTAGCGCCTATGAGTACGGGGGGGTCCAAGAGACCCAGTACTTC. Amino acids: CASSAYEYGGVQETQYF. The gene calls are TRBV19 and TRBJ2-5; 8 positions agree with TRBD2. Germline loops: CDR1 LNHDA, CDR2 SQIVND (reference sequence). The length of the CDR3 is 17 residues. J was trimmed by 1 base and V by 6 bases; bases with no gene match: 13.

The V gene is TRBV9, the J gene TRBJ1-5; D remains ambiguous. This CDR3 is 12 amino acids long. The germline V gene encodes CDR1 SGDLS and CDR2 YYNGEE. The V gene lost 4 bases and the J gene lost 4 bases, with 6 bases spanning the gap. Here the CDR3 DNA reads TGTGCCAGCAGCTCTCCTAATCAGCCCCAGCATTTT. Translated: CASSSPNQPQHF. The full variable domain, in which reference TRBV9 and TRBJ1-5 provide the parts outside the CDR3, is DSGVTQTPKHLITATGQRVTLRCSPRSGDLSVYWYQQSLDQGLQFLIQYYNGEERAKGNILERFSAQQFPDLHSELNLSSLELGDSALYFCASSSPNQPQHFGDGTRLSIL.

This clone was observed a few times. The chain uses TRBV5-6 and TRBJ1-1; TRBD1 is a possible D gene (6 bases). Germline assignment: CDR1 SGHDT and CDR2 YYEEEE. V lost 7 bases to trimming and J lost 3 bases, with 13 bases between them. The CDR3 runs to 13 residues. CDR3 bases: TGTGCCAGCTTTTTCGCAGGGGACACTGAAGCTTTCTTT. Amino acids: CASFFAGDTEAFF.

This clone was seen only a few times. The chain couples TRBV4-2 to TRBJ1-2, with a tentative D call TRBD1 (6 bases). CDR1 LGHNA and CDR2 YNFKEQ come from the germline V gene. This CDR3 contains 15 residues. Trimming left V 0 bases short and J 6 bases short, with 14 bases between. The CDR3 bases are TGTGCCAGCAGCCAAGATAACAGGGAGGGAGATGGCTACACCTTC. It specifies CASSQDNREGDGYTF.

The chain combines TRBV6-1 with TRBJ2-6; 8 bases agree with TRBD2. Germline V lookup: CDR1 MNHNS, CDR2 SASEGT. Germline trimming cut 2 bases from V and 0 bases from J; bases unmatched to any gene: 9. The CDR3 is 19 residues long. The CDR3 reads CASSELVAGTDSGANVLTF. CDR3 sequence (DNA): TGTGCCAGCAGTGAACTGGTAGCGGGAACTGACTCTGGGGCCAACGTCCTGACTTTC.

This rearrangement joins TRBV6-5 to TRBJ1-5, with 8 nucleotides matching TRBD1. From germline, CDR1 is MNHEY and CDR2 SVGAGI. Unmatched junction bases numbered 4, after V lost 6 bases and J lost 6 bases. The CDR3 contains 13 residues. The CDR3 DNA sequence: TGTGCCAGCAGCCTGGACAGGGCTCAGCCCCAGCATTTT. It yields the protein CASSLDRAQPQHF.

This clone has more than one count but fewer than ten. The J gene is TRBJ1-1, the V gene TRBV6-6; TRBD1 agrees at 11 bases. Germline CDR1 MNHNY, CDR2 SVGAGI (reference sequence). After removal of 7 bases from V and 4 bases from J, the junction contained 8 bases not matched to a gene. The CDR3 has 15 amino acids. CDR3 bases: TGTGCCAGCAATGACCCGGGACAGGGGGTCACTGAAGCTTTCTTT. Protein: CASNDPGQGVTEAFF.

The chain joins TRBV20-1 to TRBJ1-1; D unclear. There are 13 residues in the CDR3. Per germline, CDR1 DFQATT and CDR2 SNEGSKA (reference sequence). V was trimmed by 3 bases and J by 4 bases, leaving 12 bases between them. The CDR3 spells CSASGGAATEAFF. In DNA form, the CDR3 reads TGCAGTGCTAGTGGCGGAGCAGCCACTGAAGCTTTCTTT.